The 12 T cell receptor beta chains given below trace back to one sample, sequenced in a study of Tregs in tolerant kidney transplant recipients. Using immunoSEQ multiplex PCR, the repertoire was profiled, and TCRdb retains in-frame clones only, with some absent. This table holds approximately 35,000 clones. This specimen consisted of CD8+ T cells from blood, obtained before the transplant. These receptor sequences come from a human donor who received a combined kidney and bone marrow transplant.

Points on this clone: The missing CDR3 end, 3 residues past where the read stops, is filled in from the germline J gene. The gene calls are TRBV5-1 and TRBJ1-1; 9 bases fit TRBD1. This CDR3 has 14 amino acids. J lost 4 bases, V lost 3 bases, and 4 bases had no gene match. The germline V gene encodes CDR1 SGHRS and CDR2 YFSETQ. CDR3 in amino acids: CASSSGTGTTEAFF. Partial CDR3 DNA: TGCGCCAGCAGCTCCGGGACAGGGACCACTGAA.

With regard to this clone: The read stops 3 residues short of the end of the CDR3; the missing end is completed from the germline J gene. The rearrangement uses TRBV13 and TRBJ2-7; TRBD1 agrees at 7 bases. The CDR3 runs to 13 residues. The V gene's germline CDR1 is PRHDT and CDR2 FYEKMQ (reference sequence). V trimming: 4 bases; J trimming: 3 bases; junction bases outside the gene matches: 3. The CDR3: CASSSDRVYEQYF. The CDR3 bases that were read are TGTGCCAGCAGCTCCGACAGGGTCTACGAG.

In the case of this clone: Read sequence stops 3 residues before the CDR3 end, and the germline J gene provides the missing end. V gene TRBV2 combines with J gene TRBJ2-7; 7 bases match TRBD1. V lost 4 bases to trimming and J lost 1 base; unmatched junction nucleotides: 10. Germline lookup yields CDR1 SNHLY and CDR2 FYNNEI. The CDR3 runs to 16 residues. CDR3 loop: CASSGDRTGESYEQYF. The sequenced CDR3 bases are TGTGCCAGCAGTGGGGATAGAACAGGGGAGTCCTACGAG.

Concerning this clone: The sequenced fragment ends 3 residues before the CDR3 boundary, so the rest is inferred from the germline J gene. The rearrangement uses TRBV7-9 and TRBJ2-7, with 7 bases fitting TRBD1. Germline CDR1 reads SEHNR; CDR2 reads FQNEAQ (reference sequence). CDR3 size: 14 residues. Trimming at V came to 4 bases and at J to 2 bases, leaving 5 bases not matched to a gene. The sequenced CDR3 bases are TGTGCCAGCAGCTCGCAGGGACAGCCCTACGAG. It codes for CASSSQGQPYE. The complete CDR3 protein is CASSSQGQPYEQYF.

As to this clone: The read comes to an end 3 residues before the CDR3 does, leaving the germline J gene to fill in the end. This rearrangement joins TRBV6-2 or TRBV6-3 to TRBJ2-7, with D possibly being TRBD1 (6 bases). The CDR3 length is 15 residues. Germline V gene lookup returns CDR1 MNHEY and CDR2 SVGEGT. The germline V and J ends were trimmed by 4 bases and 3 bases, with 16 bases remaining between them. CDR3: CASSFGQGLFYEQYF. The DNA read from the CDR3 is TGTGCCAGCAGTTTTGGGCAGGGGCTGTTCTACGAG.

Concerning this clone itself: The missing CDR3 end, 3 residues past where the read stops, is filled in from the germline J gene. The gene calls are TRBV10-3 and TRBJ2-7; the match to TRBD1 covers 10 bases. This CDR3 has 14 residues. Germline loops: CDR1 ENHRY, CDR2 SYGVKD. Germline trimming cut 8 bases from V and 1 base from J; bases unmatched to any gene: 5. CDR3 bases read: TGTGCCATCGGAGGACAGGGGGAGTCCTACGAG. This encodes CAIGGQGESYE. The full CDR3 protein is CAIGGQGESYEQYF.

CDR3 bases read: TGTGCCAGCAGCTTAGGGTCAGGGCGTAACACTGAA. The encoded protein is CASSLGSGRNTE. The whole CDR3 reads CASSLGSGRNTEAFF. This chain joins TRBV7-8 and TRBJ1-1; tentatively, D is TRBD1 (5 bases). The DNA ends 3 residues before the CDR3 does, and the rest of the CDR3 is filled in from the germline J gene. This CDR3 is built from 15 residues. The germline V and J ends were trimmed by 1 base and 2 bases, with 11 bases remaining between them. CDR1 is SGHVS, CDR2 FQNEAQ, per germline. The variable domain in full, completed from reference TRBV7-8 and TRBJ1-1, reads GAGVSQSPRYKVAKRGQDVALRCDPISGHVSLFWYQQALGQGPEFLTYFQNEAQLDKSGLPSDRFFAERPEGSVSTLKIQRTQQEDSAVYLCASSLGSGRNTEAFFGQGTRLTVV.

About this clone: The CDR3 end is not reached by the read, which stops 3 residues before it; the germline J gene fills it in. The rearrangement links TRBV19 to TRBJ2-7; perhaps TRBD1 as D (5 bases). V lost 6 bases and J 0 bases, leaving 21 bases between the germline ends. The CDR3 has 17 residues. Germline-derived CDR1 and CDR2 are LNHDA and SQIVND (reference sequence). CDR3 bases read: TGTGCCAGTAGCCAGGCAGACCCTCGACAGTTCTCCTACGAG. Translation gives CASSQADPRQFSYE. In full, the CDR3 reads CASSQADPRQFSYEQYF. Full variable domain (rest looked up from reference TRBV19 and TRBJ2-7): DGGITQSPKYLFRKEGQNVTLSCEQNLNHDAMYWYRQDPGQGLRLIYYSQIVNDFQKGDIAEGYSVSREKKESFPLTVTSAQKNPTAFYLCASSQADPRQFSYEQYFGPGTRLTVT.

As to this clone: The DNA ends 3 residues before the CDR3 does, and the rest of the CDR3 is filled in from the germline J gene. The J gene is TRBJ2-1, the V gene TRBV10-1, with TRBD2 as a possible D gene (5 bases). The CDR3 length is 13 residues. Germline lookup yields CDR1 WNHNN and CDR2 SYGVQD (reference sequence). Trimming pared 0 bases from V and 7 bases from J, leaving 7 bases between. CDR3 loop: CASSESRVNEQFF. Incomplete CDR3 DNA: TGCGCCAGCAGTGAGTCGAGGGTTAATGAG.

Note on this clone: The read ends 3 residues early relative to the CDR3; the germline J gene fills the gap. This chain uses TRBV7-9 with TRBJ2-5; weak D call: TRBD2 (5 bases). Germline V gene lookup returns CDR1 SEHNR and CDR2 FQNEAQ (reference sequence). Trimming removed 3 bases at V and 2 bases at J, with 10 bases between. The CDR3 spans 14 residues. The DNA read from the CDR3 is TGTGCCAGCAGCTTTCTTAGCGAGCAAGAGACC. Its translation: CASSFLSEQET. The whole CDR3 protein reads CASSFLSEQETQYF.

Details on this clone: The observed sequence ends 3 residues before the CDR3 terminus, with the missing tail filled in from the germline J gene. The chain recombines TRBV6-1 with TRBJ1-2; 12 bases align to TRBD1. CDR1 and CDR2 from the germline V gene are MNHNS and SASEGT. CDR3 length: 15 amino acids. Trimming at V came to 4 bases and at J to 7 bases, leaving 7 bases not matched to a gene. CDR3 sequence reads: CASSGRDRGLPGYTF. The CDR3 bases that were read are TGTGCCAGCAGTGGCCGGGACAGGGGGCTCCCTGGC.

As concerns this clone: The read terminates 3 residues ahead of where the CDR3 ends, so the germline J gene completes it. The chain carries TRBV7-2 and TRBJ2-7; 8 bases map to TRBD2. V was clipped by 8 bases and J by 4 bases; unmatched bases: 7. Germline V lookup: CDR1 SGHTA, CDR2 FQGNSA. The CDR3 covers 13 residues. The part of the CDR3 DNA that was read is TGTGCCAGCTGGGCGGGAGGTTTGTACGAG. It encodes CASWAGGLYE. The complete CDR3 reads CASWAGGLYEQYF. Looking up the rest from reference TRBV7-2 and TRBJ2-7 gives the full variable domain: GAGVSQSPSNKVTEKGKDVELRCDPISGHTALYWYRQSLGQGLEFLIYFQGNSAPDKSGLPSDRFSAERTGGSVSTLTIQRTQQEDSAVYLCASWAGGLYEQYFGPGTRLTVT.